The T cell receptor beta chain described here comes from a study of beta chain features in type 1 diabetes. Broader study findings: Among type 1 diabetes patients, VDJ junctions had fewer insertions and more deletions. Among all four CD4+ subsets, Type 1 diabetes patients had TCRB CDR3s that were moderately but significantly shorter. For patients, the naive, central memory and Treg TCRB repertoires appeared more alike than for healthy donors.

This clone was seen a few times. Its target is not known. The sample has other DNA sequences that encode this CDR3 too. The authors reverse transcribed all of the isolated RNA, so sequencing captured expressed TCRB transcripts. TCRdb's copy holds only in-frame clones and misses some; the assay was immunoSEQ multiplex PCR. The data contain fewer than 350,000 clones, over 14% of them singletons. The CDR3 runs to 13 residues. The germline CDR1 and CDR2 sequences are SGHRS and YFSETQ. The germline V and J ends were trimmed by 0 bases and 4 bases, with 5 bases remaining between them. The chain recombines TRBV5-1 with TRBJ1-5; no clear D gene. This sequence was found in a man younger than 35 with type 1 diabetes. Specimen: naive CD4+ T cells from blood. The CDR3 DNA reads as TGCGCCAGCAGCTTGGCGGGGAATCAGCCCCAGCATTTT. Translated: CASSLAGNQPQHF.